The entry below gives a single T cell receptor (beta chain) sequence along with its context. Distinct nucleotide sequences in the sample also encode this CDR3. CDR3 length: 16 residues. Germline lookup yields CDR1 MNHEY and CDR2 SMNVEV (reference sequence). After removal of 5 bases from V and 9 bases from J, the junction contained 8 bases not matched to a gene. The sample belongs to a study of shared clonotypes between healthy human individuals. The assay was immunoSEQ multiplex PCR, and TCRdb's table has in-frame clones only and misses some. The repertoire holds roughly 590,000 clones, with about 95% as singletons. CD45RO-negative cells were positively selected for CCR7, leaving out terminally differentiated effector memory CD45RA+ cells.

The sequence derives from a woman aged 30 to 39 in good health. The rearrangement joins TRBV27 to TRBJ2-3; 16 positions agree with TRBD2. Sequencing used naive CD8+ T cells sorted from blood. CDR3 amino acids: CASSPGTSGRADTQYF. CDR3 sequence (DNA): TGTGCCAGCAGTCCCGGGACTAGCGGGAGGGCCGACACGCAGTATTTT.